The clone carrying this T cell receptor (beta chain) showed up many times. The antigen remains unidentified. This sample was taken from a study of T cell repertoires in cytomegalovirus infection. Study summary: Matching HLA type, along with CMV infection, was indicated by public TCR beta signatures. Broader study findings: The ex vivo response was dominated by HLA-C-restricted CMV-specific TCR beta clonotypes. Accumulated public TCR beta family frequency recognized individuals carrying CMV together with the relevant HLA.

TCRdb fed the reads into MiXCR, producing one record per CDR3 protein. Seen here are almost 500,000 distinct CDR3 sequences, approximately 11% observed once, and the top ten hold 10%. The clonotype comes from a human donor in good health (CMV status not recorded). Some clones in this sample may be carry-over from other donors' samples. Source material: PBMCs.

The CDR3 protein is CASSRSNYGYTF. The CDR3 DNA reads as TGTGCCAGCAGTCGCTCAAACTATGGCTACACCTTC. This chain links TRBV6-1 with TRBJ1-2; D gene ambiguous. Germline values: CDR1 MNHNS, CDR2 SASEGT. This CDR3 has 12 amino acids. V lost 5 bases and J 2 bases, leaving 6 bases between the germline ends.